This TCR beta chain was obtained from a study of Graves' ophthalmopathy and Graves' hyperthyroidism. From RNA, the CDR3 regions of TCR beta chains were amplified and sequenced. HTBI-primed first-round RT-PCR preceded second-round multiplex PCR. TCRdb re-called the multiplex PCR reads with MiXCR, one entry per CDR3 protein. Of 500,000 to 700,000 distinct CDR3 sequences listed, around a fifth were seen once; the top ten hold more than 5.5%. In its sample, this clonotype was seen once. Compared with germline, one end of the junction differs, possibly owing to a read error. Among the hyperthyroidism patients, all were newly diagnosed, aged 18 to 65, with under 2 months' duration. This CDR3 is 14 amino acids long. CDR1 and CDR2 from the germline V gene are SGHTA and FQGTGA.

V gene TRBV7-3 combines with J gene TRBJ2-7; TRBD2 might be the D (5 bases). The receptor was isolated from a woman between 18 and 29 years old with stable Graves' hyperthyroidism. Some clones in this sample may be carry-over from other donors' samples. Source material: peripheral blood. CDR3 DNA: TGTGCCAGCAGCTTAGGTTTAGGTGACTACGATCAGTACTTC. Translation: CASSLGLGDYDQYF. Full variable domain (remainder filled in from reference TRBV7-3 and TRBJ2-7): GAGVSQTPSNKVTEKGKYVELRCDPISGHTALYWYRQSLGQGPEFLIYFQGTGAADDSGLPNDRFFAVRPEGSVSTLKIQRTERGDSAVYLCASSLGLGDYDQYFGPGTRLTVT.